These T cell receptor beta chains were read from a single sample in a study of blood T cell repertoires in COVID-19. Only in-frame clones appear in the TCRdb table, and some are missing; sequencing was by immunoSEQ multiplex PCR. The sample yields 45,000 to 70,000 clones, approximately 80% seen once. The specimen sequenced was peripheral blood. The receptors originated from a woman older than 75 with active or convalescent COVID-19. The conserved cysteine and the conserved F or W are not part of the CDR3 here.

TRBJ2-3,TRBV7-2,ASSFSGGVDTQY
TRBJ1-1,TRBV18,ASSPFGSSGGMSTEAF
TRBJ1-5,TRBV4-1,ASSQEARVDSNQPQH
TRBJ1-3,TRBV28,ASSGEGGSSGNTIY
TRBJ1-1,TRBV7-3,ASSPQGGRTEAF
TRBJ1-6,TRBV10-3,AISDLGDSPLH
TRBJ2-7,TRBV6-5,ASSYRDNSYEQY
TRBJ2-3,TRBV6-6,ASSRTSGGKGATDTQY
TRBJ2-7,TRBV15,ATRAPSGYEQY
TRBJ2-1,TRBV19,ASSVSSGSNEQF
TRBJ1-6,TRBV20-1,SASDTGPGTGSPLH
TRBJ2-1,TRBV7-9,ASSGGQGRGDNEQF
TRBJ2-5,TRBV3-1/TRBV3-2,ASSPLIRGARETQY
TRBJ2-3,TRBV24-1,ATSRGRGGADTQY
TRBJ2-2,TRBV7-6,ASSLGLNTGELF
TRBJ1-1,TRBV5-1,ASSETGGIGTEAF
TRBJ2-5,TRBV5-1,ASSLAVFGETQY
TRBJ2-1,TRBV11-2,ASSLDTLAYNEQF
TRBJ2-6,TRBV18,ASSLPGQRISGANVLT
TRBJ1-3,TRBV9,ASSVDRVSGNTIY
TRBJ2-6,TRBV19,ASSINPPGGGGSGANVLT
TRBJ2-7,TRBV15,ATSRVGLAEPSAYEQY
TRBJ2-1,TRBV5-4,ASSLALAGVRNEQF
TRBJ2-1,TRBV11-1,ASSDSGGAGEQF
TRBJ2-7,TRBV10-3,AITSGGRYEQY